What follows are 16 T cell receptor beta chains derived from one specimen sequenced in a study of T cells in Graves' hyperthyroidism and ophthalmopathy. Amplified TCR beta CDR3 regions came from RNA transcripts. During a first-round RT-PCR of the TCR CDR3, the HTBI primer set was used. TCRdb ran MiXCR on the multiplex PCR reads and lists one entry per CDR3 protein. The top ten hold about a quarter of the sample, which has about 400,000 distinct CDR3 sequences, about 15% seen once. Sequenced: blood. Receptors were obtained from a woman younger than 35 with Graves' hyperthyroidism that later progressed to Graves' ophthalmopathy.

The sample holds a few counts of this clonotype. The chain couples TRBV27 to TRBJ2-2, with no clear D. The CDR3 loop spans 14 amino acids. Per germline, CDR1 MNHEY and CDR2 SMNVEV (reference sequence). With 3 bases removed from V and 0 bases from J, the gap between germline ends came to 5 bases. CDR3 region: CASSFRANTGELFF. As DNA, the CDR3 is TGTGCCAGCAGTTTTCGTGCGAACACCGGGGAGCTGTTTTTT.

The rearrangement joins TRBV5-1 to TRBJ2-3; TRBD2 matches at 12 bases. The CDR3 is 21 amino acids. Trimming cost V 0 bases and J 3 bases; bases outside gene matches: 17. Germline V lookup: CDR1 SGHRS, CDR2 YFSETQ. CDR3 in DNA: TGCGCCAGCAGCTTGGCTGAGCCGACTAGCGGGAGAGGTGTAGGGACAGATACGCAGTATTTT. As protein: CASSLAEPTSGRGVGTDTQYF.

This clonotype was detected many times. The V gene is TRBV30, the J gene TRBJ2-1; D might be TRBD2 (5 bases). Germline values: CDR1 GTSNPN, CDR2 SVGIG (reference sequence). The CDR3 runs to 15 residues. V lost 4 bases, J lost 4 bases, and 17 bases lay in between. CDR3 residues: CAWKVEGLFYNEQFF. CDR3 DNA: TGTGCCTGGAAGGTTGAGGGTCTCTTTTACAATGAGCAGTTCTTC. The whole variable domain, filled in from reference TRBV30 and TRBJ2-1, reads SQTIHQWPATLVQPVGSPLSLECTVEGTSNPNLYWYRQAAGRGLQLLFYSVGIGQISSEVPQNLSASRPQDRQFILSSKKLLLSDSGFYLCAWKVEGLFYNEQFFGPGTRLTVL.

This clonotype has more than one count but fewer than ten. V is TRBV20-1 and J is TRBJ2-3; D remains unclear. The CDR3 is made up of 17 amino acids. V was clipped by 0 bases and J by 0 bases, with 16 bases between them. Germline values: CDR1 DFQATT, CDR2 SNEGSKA (reference sequence). The CDR3 loop reads CSARDLGSGLSTDTQYF. CDR3 coding DNA: TGCAGTGCTAGAGACTTGGGTTCAGGCCTTAGCACAGATACGCAGTATTTT.

The V and J genes are TRBV6-1 and TRBJ2-3; D unclear. Germline V gives CDR1 MNHNS, CDR2 SASEGT. CDR3 size: 13 residues. The germline V and J ends were trimmed by 2 bases and 4 bases, with 7 bases remaining between them. CDR3 sequence (DNA): TGTGCCAGCAGTGAACAAGCCCCAGATACGCAGTATTTT. It encodes CASSEQAPDTQYF.

This clonotype was seen many times. The V call is TRBV11-2, the J call TRBJ2-3; either TRBD1 or TRBD2 may fit D (5 bases each). This CDR3 is built from 14 residues. The V end lost 1 base, the J end lost 6 bases, and 11 bases lay between the germline ends. The germline CDR1 and CDR2 sequences are SGHAT and FQNNGV. CDR3 residues: CASSLASGADTQYF. In DNA form, the CDR3 reads TGTGCCAGCAGCTTAGCCTCCGGGGCGGATACGCAGTATTTT.

This clonotype showed up many times. This chain connects TRBV7-9 to TRBJ2-5; D call uncertain. V was trimmed by 5 bases and J by 2 bases, leaving 15 bases between them. CDR3 length: 15 amino acids. The germline V gene has CDR1 SEHNR and CDR2 FQNEAQ (reference sequence). CDR3 sequence (DNA): TGTGCCAGCAGCCATCCCCCCACGGCTCAAGAGACCCAGTACTTC. Its protein product is CASSHPPTAQETQYF.

The sample holds many counts of this clonotype. V usage is TRBV18 and J usage is TRBJ2-7; possible D gene TRBD1, 6 bases. V was pared by 1 base and J by 5 bases, with 18 bases between. The germline gives CDR1 KGHSH, CDR2 LQKENI. The CDR3 is 16 residues long. The CDR3 sequence is CASSPQGRGVIHEQYF. In DNA, the CDR3 is TGTGCCAGCTCACCACAGGGCAGGGGCGTTATCCACGAGCAGTACTTC.

There are many counts of this clonotype. The V gene is TRBV12-3 or TRBV12-4, the J gene TRBJ2-1; D not certain. Trimming cost V 1 base and J 5 bases, with 6 bases left between them. CDR3 length: 13 amino acids. The CDR3 DNA sequence: TGTGCCAGCAGTTTAGGGTACGACAATGAGCAGTTCTTC. Amino acid sequence: CASSLGYDNEQFF.

At least ten counts were recorded for this clonotype. The rearrangement joins TRBV28 to TRBJ2-6; no firm D call. The CDR3 runs to 22 residues. V lost 1 base and J 0 bases, leaving 25 bases between the germline ends. The germline gives CDR1 MDHEN, CDR2 SYDVKM. CDR3 DNA sequence: TGTGCCAGCAGTTTATATTTGAGGTTTGCCGATGACATGAGCTCTGGGGCCAACGTCCTGACTTTC. Protein product: CASSLYLRFADDMSSGANVLTF.

This clonotype turned up a few times. The junction departs from the called germline gene at one end, perhaps through a read error. The chain employs TRBV27 and TRBJ1-1, with 8 bases fitting TRBD1. The CDR3 has 14 amino acids. Germline CDR1 is MNHEY and CDR2 is SMNVEV (reference sequence). CDR3: CVSSYRGFGTEAFF. The DNA for the CDR3 is TGTGTCAGCAGTTACAGGGGGTTCGGTACTGAAGCTTTCTTT.

This clonotype was picked up many times. The rearrangement links TRBV6-1 to TRBJ1-5; D remains ambiguous. V was shortened by 7 bases and J by 2 bases, with 18 bases between the two germline ends. The CDR3 loop spans 16 amino acids. Germline-derived CDR1 and CDR2 are MNHNS and SASEGT. CDR3: CASIPNTAKRNQPQHF. The CDR3, as DNA: TGTGCCAGCATCCCAAATACAGCCAAACGCAATCAGCCCCAGCATTTT.

This clonotype was observed many times. This chain links TRBV20-1 with TRBJ2-3; D gene unclear. Germline V gene sequence: CDR1 DFQATT, CDR2 SNEGSKA (reference sequence). The CDR3 covers 14 residues. V was pared by 5 bases and J by 4 bases, with 16 bases between. The CDR3 DNA reads as TGCAGTGCTGACGACTCGACTGCGGCAGATACGCAGTATTTT. This translates into CSADDSTAADTQYF.

A few counts support this clonotype. This may arise from a read error, as a much more abundant clone is one base away. The rearrangement links TRBV28 to TRBJ2-5, with a possible D match to TRBD2 (7 bases). CDR1 and CDR2 (germline): MDHEN, SYDVKM. CDR3 length: 14 amino acids. CDR3 region: CACSFTGRGETQYF. CDR3 sequence (DNA): TGTGCCTGCAGTTTCACAGGGAGGGGAGAGACCCAGTACTTC.

This clonotype was detected only a few times. This chain connects TRBV19 to TRBJ2-7, with 15 bases lining up with TRBD2. The ends lost 5 bases at V and 3 bases at J; junction bases unmatched: 5. The CDR3 sequence is 16 residues long. Germline V gives CDR1 LNHDA, CDR2 SQIVND (reference sequence). Here the CDR3 reads CASSPRTSGRVYEQYF. The DNA of the CDR3 is TGTGCCAGTAGTCCGAGGACTAGCGGGAGGGTCTACGAGCAGTACTTC.

This clonotype was counted at least ten times. V usage is TRBV28 and J usage is TRBJ2-1; D could derive from TRBD1 or TRBD2 (5 bases each). Germline lookup yields CDR1 MDHEN and CDR2 SYDVKM. The CDR3 consists of 14 residues. The germline V and J ends were trimmed by 3 bases and 9 bases, with 15 bases remaining between them. For the CDR3, the DNA is TGTGCCAGCAGTTTTGTCACAGCGAGGGGTGAGCAGTTCTTC. This translates into CASSFVTARGEQFF.